The text below deals with one T cell receptor (beta chain). What it binds is unknown. Produced via immunoSEQ multiplex PCR; TCRdb's table is partial and in-frame only. The sample lists over 15,000 clones, around 73% occurring once. Trimming shortened V by 10 bases and J by 0 bases, and 13 bases separated the two germline ends. CDR3 size: 13 residues. In germline, CDR1 is LNHDA, CDR2 SQIVND (reference sequence). This sample was included in a study of high-grade serous ovarian cancer treatment subgroups. About the research overall: Mean per sample: about 14,000 reads, around 7,100 unique TCR beta rearrangements. Points from the study as a whole: TCR relatedness rose with neoantigen level and trended with mutation load.

The tumor samples were collected prior to definitive surgery or chemotherapy. J is TRBJ2-7 and V is TRBV19; D unclear. This receptor was obtained from a human donor with high-grade serous ovarian cancer. The sequenced sample was tumor tissue. CDR3 sequence reads: CATEVGSSYEQYF. The CDR3 DNA is TGTGCCACCGAAGTGGGCAGCTCCTACGAGCAGTACTTC.